This passage covers 13 T cell receptor beta chains from one sample sequenced in a study of blood T cell repertoires in COVID-19. The method was immunoSEQ multiplex PCR; TCRdb's version includes in-frame clones alone and lacks a portion of them. The sample yields 130,000 or so clones, 60% to 85% seen once. Sequencing was done on a sample of peripheral blood. These receptors were taken from a man older than 75 with acute or convalescent COVID-19.

The chain links TRBV4-1 to TRBJ1-1; TRBD1 agrees at 8 bases. Germline assignment: CDR1 MGHRA and CDR2 YSYEKL. The CDR3 has 16 amino acids. The V gene end was trimmed by 4 bases and the J gene end by 1 base; junction bases not matched to a gene: 8. In nucleotides, the CDR3 is TGCGCCAGCAGCCTGCAGACAGGGGTTGGGAACACTGAAGCTTTCTTT. Encoded protein: CASSLQTGVGNTEAFF.

Worth noting for this clone: This same CDR3 is encoded by further DNA sequences in the sample. This sequence joins TRBV18 and TRBJ2-5, with 8 bases fitting TRBD2. CDR1 is KGHSH and CDR2 is LQKENI in the germline V gene. After removal of 3 bases from V and 3 bases from J, the junction contained 0 bases not matched to a gene. This CDR3 region has 13 residues. The CDR3 DNA follows: TGTGCCAGCTCACCGGGACTAGAAGAGACCCAGTACTTC. Encoded protein: CASSPGLEETQYF.

This chain connects TRBV19 to TRBJ2-5; TRBD2 agrees at 13 bases. The germline CDR1 and CDR2 sequences are LNHDA and SQIVND (reference sequence). The length of the CDR3 is 15 residues. Trimming took 3 bases from V and 4 from J; bases not matched to a gene: 2. For the CDR3, the DNA is TGTGCCAGTAGTATCTGGACTAGCGGGGGAGAGACCCAGTACTTC. Encoded protein: CASSIWTSGGETQYF. The complete variable domain, with remaining parts taken from reference TRBV19 and TRBJ2-5, reads DGGITQSPKYLFRKEGQNVTLSCEQNLNHDAMYWYRQDPGQGLRLIYYSQIVNDFQKGDIAEGYSVSREKKESFPLTVTSAQKNPTAFYLCASSIWTSGGETQYFGPGTRLLVL.

In this sample, this clone turned up once. This rearrangement joins TRBV5-4 to TRBJ2-6; no definite D call. V lost 2 bases to trimming and J lost 0 bases, with 3 bases between them. The CDR3 consists of 14 residues. From germline, CDR1 is SGHNT and CDR2 YYREEE (reference sequence). The CDR3 loop is CASSFYSGANVLTF. Written as DNA, the CDR3 is TGTGCCAGCAGCTTCTACTCTGGGGCCAACGTCCTGACTTTC. Supplemented by reference TRBV5-4 and TRBJ2-6, the full variable domain reads ETGVTQSPTHLIKTRGQQVTLRCSSQSGHNTVSWYQQALGQGPQFIFQYYREEENGRGNFPPRFSGLQFPNYSSELNVNALELDDSALYLCASSFYSGANVLTFGAGSRLTVL.

The V gene is TRBV3-1 (or the pseudogene TRBV3-2), the J gene TRBJ1-2, with D possibly being TRBD1 (6 bases). The CDR3 sequence is 12 residues long. In germline, CDR1 is LGHDT, CDR2 YNNKEL (reference sequence). The ends were cut back, 6 bases at V and 8 bases at J, with 13 bases in the middle. The CDR3 reads CASRETGSGYTF. The CDR3 DNA follows: TGTGCCAGCAGGGAAACAGGGTCAGGCTACACCTTC.

The chain has TRBV7-2 and TRBJ2-7; D is possibly TRBD1 (6 bases). This CDR3 is built from 16 residues. V lost 2 bases to trimming and J lost 2 bases, with 16 bases between them. Per germline, CDR1 SGHTA and CDR2 FQGNSA. CDR3 protein: CASSLRVTAGAYEQYF. CDR3 in DNA: TGTGCCAGCAGCTTAAGAGTTACAGCAGGGGCCTACGAGCAGTACTTC. The complete variable domain, with remaining parts taken from reference TRBV7-2 and TRBJ2-7, reads GAGVSQSPSNKVTEKGKDVELRCDPISGHTALYWYRQSLGQGLEFLIYFQGNSAPDKSGLPSDRFSAERTGGSVSTLTIQRTQQEDSAVYLCASSLRVTAGAYEQYFGPGTRLTVT.

The chain recombines TRBV19 with TRBJ2-3; 7 nucleotides match TRBD2. With V trimmed by 5 bases and J by 2 bases, 10 bases remained unmatched. The CDR3 sequence is 16 residues long. The germline CDR1 and CDR2 sequences are LNHDA and SQIVND (reference sequence). CDR3 DNA sequence: TGTGCCAGTAGTCCCCGGGGGAGCGGGGCCACAGATACGCAGTATTTT. It specifies CASSPRGSGATDTQYF.

The V and J genes are TRBV12-3 or TRBV12-4 and TRBJ2-4; possible D gene TRBD1, 6 bases. Trimming cost V 8 bases and J 6 bases, with 11 bases left between them. CDR3 length: 12 residues. The CDR3 is CASRDNRNIQYF. CDR3 DNA sequence: TGTGCCAGCCGGGACAATAGAAACATTCAGTACTTC.

The CDR3 sequence is CAWSPTGTGGYTF. The CDR3 DNA is TGTGCCTGGAGTCCCACGGGAACAGGGGGCTACACCTTC. The chain couples TRBV30 to TRBJ1-2; TRBD1 might be the D (6 bases). The CDR3 covers 13 residues. Germline CDR1 is GTSNPN and CDR2 is SVGIG (reference sequence). V gave up 2 bases and J gave up 8 bases, with 15 bases separating them.

This sequence joins TRBV5-1 and TRBJ2-3; perhaps TRBD1 as D (5 bases). In germline, CDR1 is SGHRS, CDR2 YFSETQ. V was trimmed by 4 bases and J by 0 bases, leaving 15 bases between them. The CDR3 has 16 amino acids. The CDR3 DNA is TGCGCCAGCAGCCCGGGTGGGGCTTTTAGCACAGATACGCAGTATTTT. Amino acids: CASSPGGAFSTDTQYF. Combining the CDR3 with reference TRBV5-1 and TRBJ2-3 gives the whole variable domain KAGVTQTPRYLIKTRGQQVTLSCSPISGHRSVSWYQQTPGQGLQFLFEYFSETQRNKGNFPGRFSGRQFSNSRSEMNVSTLELGDSALYLCASSPGGAFSTDTQYFGPGTRLTVL.

The chain has TRBV21-1 and TRBJ1-2; no check of the table's D call, TRBD1, against the DNA was made. TRBV21-1 is termed a pseudogene. The length of the CDR3 is 16 residues. As DNA, the CDR3 is TGTGCCAGCAGCAAAGGCCGACAGATTCCTAACTATGGCTACACCTTC. This sequence encodes CASSKGRQIPNYGYTF.

The V and J genes are TRBV16 and TRBJ1-1; D gene unclear. Germline V gene sequence: CDR1 KGHSY, CDR2 FQNENV. Between the trimmed V and J ends, which lost 2 bases and 3 bases, there was a span of 4 bases. CDR3 length: 12 amino acids. The CDR3 DNA sequence: TGTGCCAGCAGCCAACCCTACACTGAAGCTTTCTTT. The encoded protein is CASSQPYTEAFF.

The V and J genes are TRBV6-1 and TRBJ2-3; weak D call: TRBD1 (6 bases). The germline V gene encodes CDR1 MNHNS and CDR2 SASEGT. CDR3 length: 16 amino acids. V dropped 0 bases and J dropped 5 bases, with 15 bases sitting between them. This chain's CDR3 is CASSEAGRGEGDTQYF. In DNA, the CDR3 is TGTGCCAGCAGTGAAGCTGGCAGGGGCGAAGGAGATACGCAGTATTTT.